This TCR beta chain was found in a study of shared clonotypes between healthy human individuals. Study at large: CD4 naive and CD4 memory each took three plates per donor, while CD8 naive took two and CD8 memory one. Study observations and caveats: Clonotype sharing levels among donors were expected to vary with sequencing depth.

The V end lost 1 base, the J end lost 2 bases, and 17 bases lay between the germline ends. The V gene's germline CDR1 is MGHRA and CDR2 YSYEKL. This CDR3 has 18 residues. Profiled with immunoSEQ multiplex PCR; TCRdb holds only in-frame clones, not every one. Of about 2.1 million clones in the sample, just over 90% were seen once. Naive CD8 cells lacked CD45RO and underwent positive selection for CCR7, leaving out terminally differentiated effector memory CD45RA+ cells. Each of the donors was a healthy adult who was HIV-negative and had not had a recent acute infection or vaccination. Those who donated, Caucasian adults without exception, all lived in Nashville, Tennessee. About this clone itself: Antigen unknown.

Specimen: naive CD8+ T cells from PBMCs. The chain uses TRBV4-1 and TRBJ2-2, with D possibly being TRBD2 (6 bases). The receptor comes from a man younger than 35 in good health. Some clones in this sample may be carry-over from other donors' samples. CDR3 region: CASSQGVGGALNTGELFF. Written as DNA, the CDR3 is TGCGCCAGCAGCCAAGGGGTAGGAGGGGCCCTTAACACCGGGGAGCTGTTTTTT.